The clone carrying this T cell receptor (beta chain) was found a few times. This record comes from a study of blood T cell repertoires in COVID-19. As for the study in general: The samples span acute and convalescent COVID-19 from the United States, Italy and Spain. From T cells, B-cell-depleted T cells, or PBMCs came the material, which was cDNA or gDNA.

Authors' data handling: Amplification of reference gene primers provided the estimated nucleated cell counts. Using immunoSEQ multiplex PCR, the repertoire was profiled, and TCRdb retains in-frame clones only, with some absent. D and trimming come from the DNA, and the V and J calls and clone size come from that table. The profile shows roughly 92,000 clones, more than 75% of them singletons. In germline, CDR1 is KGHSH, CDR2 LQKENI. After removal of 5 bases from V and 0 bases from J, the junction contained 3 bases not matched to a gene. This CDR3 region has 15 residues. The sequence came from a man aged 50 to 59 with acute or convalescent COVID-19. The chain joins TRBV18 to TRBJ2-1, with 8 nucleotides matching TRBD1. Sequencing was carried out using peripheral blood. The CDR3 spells CASSDGQGSYNEQFF. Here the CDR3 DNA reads TGTGCCAGCTCAGACGGACAGGGCTCCTACAATGAGCAGTTCTTC.